This T cell receptor (beta chain) was captured by sequencing in a study of blood T cell repertoires in COVID-19. As for the study in general: Sample material is recorded as cDNA or gDNA derived from T cells, B-cell-depleted T cells, or PBMCs.

Germline loops: CDR1 MDHEN, CDR2 SYDVKM. With V trimmed by 5 bases and J by 7 bases, 13 bases remained unmatched. There are 16 residues in the CDR3. In the original processing: Cell counts per sample came from amplifying reference gene primers. Sequencing was performed with immunoSEQ multiplex PCR; in TCRdb, only in-frame clones are kept and a portion is missing. That table gives V, J and clone size, and the DNA gave D and trimming. The sample lists a few hundred thousand clones; 65% to 90% were seen once. In Cohort 3, a recovered donor had either two negative PCRs, clearance, or symptom resolution. The receptor's source is a woman aged 18-29 years who had recovered from COVID-19. The chain is built from TRBV28 and TRBJ2-1; TRBD2 agrees at 8 bases. Sample: PBMCs or T cells enriched from blood (not recorded which). The chain's CDR3 is CASSPPRLALRNEQFF. CDR3 bases: TGTGCCAGCAGTCCGCCCCGACTAGCGCTTAGGAATGAGCAGTTCTTC.